Below, 19 T cell receptor beta chains from the same sample are listed, as sequenced in a study of cytomegalovirus exposure and HLA in healthy donors. Profiled with immunoSEQ multiplex PCR; TCRdb holds only in-frame clones, not every one. The sample carries approximately 72,000 clones, 94% recorded once. Sequencing used PBMCs. Receptors originate from a woman under 30 in good health and CMV-seronegative.

The gene calls are TRBV7-9 and TRBJ2-3, with 7 bases fitting TRBD1. Germline V lookup: CDR1 SEHNR, CDR2 FQNEAQ (reference sequence). V shed 7 bases and J 6 bases; nucleotides not matched to a gene: 19. This CDR3 has 17 residues. The CDR3 coding sequence is TGTGCCAGCACCCTATCCCACCGGGACAGAGGTATGGATACGCAGTATTTT. This gives the protein CASTLSHRDRGMDTQYF.

The J gene is TRBJ1-2, the V gene TRBV30, with TRBD1 identical over 7 bases. The CDR3 has 17 residues. Germline trimming cut 7 bases from V and 4 bases from J; bases unmatched to any gene: 21. Germline loops: CDR1 GTSNPN, CDR2 SVGIG (reference sequence). The CDR3 DNA is TGTGCCTCCAAACACCTCCCAGGGATCGGGACAGTCTATGGCTACACCTTC. It yields the protein CASKHLPGIGTVYGYTF.

The gene calls are TRBV4-1 and TRBJ1-5; D may be TRBD1 (6 bases). Germline CDR1 is MGHRA and CDR2 is YSYEKL. The V end was cut by 4 bases, the J end by 2 bases, with 15 bases between. The CDR3 runs to 16 residues. The DNA for the CDR3 is TGCGCCAGCAGCCCTGGGGGCCGATCTGGCAATCAGCCCCAGCATTTT. As protein: CASSPGGRSGNQPQHF.

This rearrangement joins TRBV4-2 to TRBJ1-6; unclear D gene. The CDR3 length is 16 residues. Germline CDR1 reads LGHNA; CDR2 reads YNFKEQ. V gave up 1 base and J gave up 0 bases, with 7 bases separating them. In nucleotides, the CDR3 is TGTGCCAGCAGCCAAGGAGGGAGCTCCTATAATTCACCCCTCCACTTT. Protein: CASSQGGSSYNSPLHF.

V usage is TRBV5-6 and J usage is TRBJ1-1; unclear D gene. CDR3 size: 15 residues. The V end lost 0 bases, the J end lost 4 bases, and 13 bases lay between the germline ends. The germline gives CDR1 SGHDT, CDR2 YYEEEE. The DNA of the CDR3 is TGTGCCAGCAGCTTGGTTCCGGTTGAGAGCACTGAAGCTTTCTTT. This encodes CASSLVPVESTEAFF.

The chain recombines TRBV5-6 with TRBJ1-6; a possible D gene is TRBD1 (5 bases). The germline V gene has CDR1 SGHDT and CDR2 YYEEEE. Trimming stripped 2 bases from V and 4 bases from J, with 16 bases between. This CDR3 contains 17 residues. The CDR3 nucleotides read TGTGCCAGCAGCTTCCGGGACCGGGAGATTTATAATTCACCCCTCCACTTT. Translating gives CASSFRDREIYNSPLHF.

The chain couples TRBV9 to TRBJ1-1, with D perhaps matching TRBD1 (5 bases). The CDR3 is made up of 15 amino acids. V lost 0 bases and J lost 6, with 15 bases in between. CDR1 SGDLS and CDR2 YYNGEE come from the germline V gene. CDR3 amino acids: CASSVGNRLTAEAFF. The CDR3 DNA is TGTGCCAGCAGCGTAGGTAACAGGTTGACGGCTGAAGCTTTCTTT. The variable domain in full, completed from reference TRBV9 and TRBJ1-1, reads DSGVTQTPKHLITATGQRVTLRCSPRSGDLSVYWYQQSLDQGLQFLIQYYNGEERAKGNILERFSAQQFPDLHSELNLSSLELGDSALYFCASSVGNRLTAEAFFGQGTRLTVV.

This chain links TRBV5-4 with TRBJ2-5; weak D call: TRBD1 (5 bases). The V gene lost 1 base and the J gene lost 2 bases, with 9 bases spanning the gap. The germline V gene has CDR1 SGHNT and CDR2 YYREEE (reference sequence). This CDR3 region has 14 residues. The CDR3 region is CASSLTTAQETQYF. The CDR3, as DNA: TGTGCCAGCAGCTTGACGACAGCGCAAGAGACCCAGTACTTC.

The chain has TRBV29-1 and TRBJ1-3; D not certain. The germline V and J ends were trimmed by 3 bases and 5 bases, with 8 bases remaining between them. This CDR3 has 12 amino acids. The germline V gene has CDR1 SQVTM and CDR2 ANQGSEA. CDR3 protein: CSVEGRRNTIYF. Here the CDR3 DNA reads TGCAGCGTTGAGGGCAGAAGAAACACCATATATTTT.

This chain links TRBV18 with TRBJ1-2, with D tentatively TRBD1 (6 bases). The length of the CDR3 is 13 residues. Germline V lookup: CDR1 KGHSH, CDR2 LQKENI. V was trimmed by 5 bases and J by 3 bases, leaving 10 bases between them. The CDR3 spells CASSTQGYYGYTF. The CDR3 nucleotides read TGTGCCAGCTCAACGCAGGGGTACTATGGCTACACCTTC.

A few counts support this clone. The CDR3 DNA follows: TGTGCCAGCAGTTTTGAAGCGGGGGCCCACTACGAGCAGTACTTC. As protein: CASSFEAGAHYEQYF. The genes are TRBV6-1 and TRBJ2-7; TRBD2 matches 8 bases. CDR1 is MNHNS and CDR2 is SASEGT in the germline V gene. J lost 3 bases, V lost 5 bases, and 9 bases had no gene match. CDR3 length: 15 residues.

The V gene is TRBV7-6, the J gene TRBJ2-5; D not resolved. Germline CDR1 SGHVS, CDR2 FNYEAQ. V was trimmed by 0 bases and J by 4 bases, leaving 6 bases between them. The CDR3 length is 13 residues. The CDR3 DNA reads TGTGCCAGCAGCTTAGCGCGCGGAGAGACCCAGTACTTC. Translating it yields CASSLARGETQYF.

This clone was seen once. V usage is TRBV6-6 and J usage is TRBJ1-4; tentatively, D is TRBD1 (6 bases). V lost 7 bases, J lost 7 bases, and 16 bases lay in between. Germline-derived CDR1 and CDR2 are MNHNY and SVGAGI (reference sequence). The CDR3 runs 14 residues. The CDR3 reads CASTTGHRSEKLFF. Written as DNA, the CDR3 is TGTGCCAGCACTACGGGACACCGTTCTGAAAAACTGTTTTTT.

This clone appeared once. The genes are TRBV7-9 and TRBJ2-3; 9 bases line up with TRBD1. The ends lost 3 bases at V and 2 bases at J; junction bases unmatched: 3. The CDR3 consists of 15 residues. Germline lookup yields CDR1 SEHNR and CDR2 FQNEAQ (reference sequence). The CDR3 loop is CASSLGQGSTDTQYF. The CDR3 nucleotides are TGTGCCAGCAGCTTGGGACAGGGATCCACAGATACGCAGTATTTT. Full variable domain (remainder filled in from reference TRBV7-9 and TRBJ2-3): DTGVSQNPRHKITKRGQNVTFRCDPISEHNRLYWYRQTLGQGPEFLTYFQNEAQLEKSRLLSDRFSAERPKGSFSTLEIQRTEQGDSAMYLCASSLGQGSTDTQYFGPGTRLTVL.

J is TRBJ1-4 and V is TRBV23-1; TRBD1 might be the D (6 bases). TRBV23-1 counts as an open reading frame of uncertain function. The V gene lost 3 bases and the J gene lost 1 base, with 9 bases spanning the gap. The CDR3 has 15 residues. The CDR3 loop reads CASSQPGQTNEKLFF. The CDR3 nucleotides are TGCGCCAGCAGTCAGCCGGGACAAACTAATGAAAAACTGTTTTTT.

The chain is built from TRBV28 and TRBJ1-1, with D tentatively TRBD1 (6 bases). Germline V gives CDR1 MDHEN, CDR2 SYDVKM. The CDR3 covers 15 residues. V shed 1 base and J shed 0 bases, with 9 bases lying between them. In DNA, the CDR3 is TGTGCCAGCAGTTTATCGGGGGGGCTGAACACTGAAGCTTTCTTT. This translates into CASSLSGGLNTEAFF.

The chain couples TRBV28 to TRBJ1-4; 10 nucleotides line up with TRBD1. The length of the CDR3 is 14 residues. Germline V CDR1 and CDR2: MDHEN, SYDVKM. Unmatched junction bases numbered 8, after V lost 2 bases and J lost 14 bases. CDR3 sequence reads: CASSLADRGRRLFF. In nucleotides, the CDR3 is TGTGCCAGCAGTTTAGCCGACAGGGGGCGCAGGCTGTTTTTT.

The chain combines TRBV7-2 with TRBJ2-7; TRBD2 agrees at 7 bases. Germline V gene data show CDR1 as SGHTA and CDR2 as FQGNSA. The CDR3 runs 15 residues. The V and J ends lost 1 base and 1 base, in that order; junction bases with no gene match: 4. CDR3: CASSLVRGESYEQYF. CDR3 DNA: TGTGCCAGCAGCTTAGTCCGGGGGGAATCCTACGAGCAGTACTTC.

The J gene is TRBJ1-2, the V gene TRBV7-9, with D perhaps matching TRBD1 (5 bases). CDR3 length equals 15 residues. CDR1 and CDR2 (germline): SEHNR, FQNEAQ (reference sequence). V lost 5 bases and J lost 0, with 13 bases in between. CDR3 protein: CASSPARGSNYGYTF. The CDR3 nucleotides read TGTGCCAGCAGCCCTGCTAGGGGTTCTAACTATGGCTACACCTTC.